Listed below are T cell receptor beta chains from one sample, sequenced in a study of cytomegalovirus exposure and HLA in healthy donors. The method was immunoSEQ multiplex PCR; TCRdb's version includes in-frame clones alone and lacks a portion of them. This table has 90,000 to 130,000 clones, approximately 88% appearing once. The sample taken for sequencing was PBMCs. These receptors were obtained from a woman aged 25 to 39 in good health and CMV-seropositive. Both conserved end residues are part of each CDR3. D genes are given only for firm matches. Rows may omit the clone size; those that give it use once, few, many or a size class.

clone size	V gene	J gene	D gene	CDR3 DNA	CDR3 protein
NA	TRBV7-3	TRBJ2-3	TRBD1	TGTGCCAGCAGCACAACAGGGGCAGATACGCAGTATTTT	CASSTTGADTQYF
NA	TRBV7-2	TRBJ2-7	NA	TGTGCCAGCAGCCCCCTTCCTCAGGGGTTCAACGAGCAGTACTTC	CASSPLPQGFNEQYF
NA	TRBV7-9	TRBJ1-1	NA	TGTGCCAGCAGCTTATCTCCTTACACTGAAGCTTTCTTT	CASSLSPYTEAFF
NA	TRBV7-2	TRBJ2-1	NA	TGTGCCAGCAGCACGCAGCAGGGTCACGGTGAGCAGTTCTTC	CASSTQQGHGEQFF
NA	TRBV15	TRBJ1-1	NA	TGTGCCACCAGCAGAGTGCAGGAGGCCACTGAAGCTTTCTTT	CATSRVQEATEAFF
few	TRBV15	TRBJ1-2	TRBD1	TGTGCCACCAGCAGACTACAGGGGAACTATGGCTACACCTTC	CATSRLQGNYGYTF
NA	TRBV23-1	TRBJ2-6	TRBD1	TGCGCCAGCAGTCAATCCGGGACAGCACGGGCCAACGTCCTGACTTTC	CASSQSGTARANVLTF
NA	TRBV27	TRBJ2-1	TRBD2	TGTGCCAGCAGTTTAAGACTAGCGGGAAGTTCGTACAATGAGCAGTTCTTC	CASSLRLAGSSYNEQFF
NA	TRBV6-1	TRBJ1-1	NA	TGTGCCAGCAGAGAGGCAGCTCAAGCTTTCTTT	CASREAAQAFF
NA	TRBV5-6	TRBJ1-1	TRBD1	TGTGCCAGCAGCATTCAGGGGGCTGGGGCTGAAGCTTTCTTT	CASSIQGAGAEAFF
NA	TRBV29-1	TRBJ2-3	NA	TGCAGCGTCGCCGAGACTCATACCAGCACAGATACGCAGTATTTT	CSVAETHTSTDTQYF
few	TRBV19	TRBJ2-2	TRBD2	TGTGCCAGTAGTATGGGACTAGCGGCCACCGGGGAGCTGTTTTTT	CASSMGLAATGELFF
NA	TRBV2	TRBJ2-3	NA	TGTGCCAGCAGTGTCCTTTCCACAGATACGCAGTATTTT	CASSVLSTDTQYF
NA	TRBV19	TRBJ1-5	NA	TGTGCCAGTGGTTCAGTCAAAAATCAGCCCCAGCATTTT	CASGSVKNQPQHF
NA	TRBV6-5	TRBJ2-1	TRBD2	TGTGCCAGCAATCTAGCGGGGGGGCCCCTTAATGAGCAGTTCTTC	CASNLAGGPLNEQFF
NA	TRBV19	TRBJ1-6	NA	TGTGCCAGTAGTATGTTAACACGTATCTCCTATAATTCACCCCTCCACTTT	CASSMLTRISYNSPLHF
NA	TRBV5-5	TRBJ2-7	NA	TGTGCCAGCAGCCCTTCGAGCCCGGGAGCTTCCTACGAGCAGTACTTC	CASSPSSPGASYEQYF
once	TRBV5-1	TRBJ2-5	TRBD1	TGCGCCAGCAGCACGGGACAGCTCCAAGAGACCCAGTACTTC	CASSTGQLQETQYF
NA	TRBV12-1	TRBJ1-6	NA	TGTGCCAGCAGCTTTGCGCGGGGGGGCCCCCTTAATTCACCCCTCCACTTT	CASSFARGGPLNSPLHF
NA	TRBV5-6	TRBJ2-1	TRBD1	TGTGCCAGCAGCTCCCCCGGGACAGGGTTTGTGGATGAGCAGTTCTTC	CASSSPGTGFVDEQFF
NA	TRBV29-1	TRBJ2-5	NA	TGCAGCGTTGGGAAGGGGAACAGTGAGGAGACCCAGTACTTC	CSVGKGNSEETQYF
NA	TRBV9	TRBJ2-2	TRBD1	TGTGCCAGCAGCACCCGACAGGGTATGAACACCGGGGAGCTGTTTTTT	CASSTRQGMNTGELFF
NA	TRBV25-1	TRBJ2-7	TRBD1	TGTGCCAGCAGTGAGGTCCGGGGACAGGCAACCGAGCAGTACTTC	CASSEVRGQATEQYF
NA	TRBV25-1	TRBJ1-5	NA	TGTGCCAGCAGTGAAGGACAGCGACACGGCAATCAGCCCCAGCATTTT	CASSEGQRHGNQPQHF
NA	TRBV6-1	TRBJ2-2	TRBD2	TGTGCCAGCGTTGGCGGGGGAGACACCGGGGAGCTGTTTTTT	CASVGGGDTGELFF
NA	TRBV11-2	TRBJ2-1	NA	TGTGCCAGCAGCGGGGGCAGCCCCCGGAGGTTCTTC	CASSGGSPRRFF
NA	TRBV5-8	TRBJ1-2	NA	TGTGCCAGCAGCTTCTCCGGGAACTATGGCTACACCTTC	CASSFSGNYGYTF
NA	TRBV6-5	TRBJ1-2	TRBD1	TGTGCCAGCAGTTATACAGGGGGGAGGTATGGCTACACCTTC	CASSYTGGRYGYTF
NA	TRBV5-6	TRBJ1-6	NA	TGTGCCAGCAGCTTGGTAGGGGCCCCAAATTCACCCCTCCACTTT	CASSLVGAPNSPLHF
NA	TRBV7-9	TRBJ2-1	NA	TGTGCCAGCAGCTTATTGTCTACTCGCAGGCACAATGAGCAGTTCTTC	CASSLLSTRRHNEQFF
NA	TRBV5-4	TRBJ2-1	TRBD2	TGTGCCAGCAGCTTAGCGGGAGTGGCCTATGAGCAGTTCTTC	CASSLAGVAYEQFF
NA	TRBV5-4	TRBJ1-1	TRBD1	TGTGCCAGCAGCTTGTTTGACAGGGCTGGCACTGAAGCTTTCTTT	CASSLFDRAGTEAFF
NA	TRBV13	TRBJ2-3	NA	TGTGCCAGCAGCACTAAAAAGGCAGGGCCGACAGATACGCAGTATTTT	CASSTKKAGPTDTQYF
NA	TRBV7-9	TRBJ1-1	TRBD1	TGTGCCAGCAGCCGCGGGACAGCCAACACTGAAGCTTTCTTT	CASSRGTANTEAFF
NA	TRBV30	TRBJ2-3	TRBD1	TGTGCCTGGAACCACAGGGGGGACACAGATACGCAGTATTTT	CAWNHRGDTDTQYF
NA	TRBV5-1	TRBJ2-1	TRBD2	TGCGCCAGCAGCCCGGCCAGCGGGAGAGGGAATGAGCAGTTCTTC	CASSPASGRGNEQFF
NA	TRBV15	TRBJ2-7	NA	TGTGCCACCACCAGCGCTCCGGGCTACGAGCAGTACTTC	CATTSAPGYEQYF
NA	TRBV7-9	TRBJ2-7	TRBD1	TGTGCCAGCAGCGACCGGGACAGCGCCTACGAGCAGTACTTC	CASSDRDSAYEQYF
NA	TRBV14	TRBJ1-1	TRBD1	TGTGCCAGCAGCCAGCAGGGGGTGTTCACTGAAGCTTTCTTT	CASSQQGVFTEAFF
NA	TRBV7-2	TRBJ1-1	NA	TGTGCCAGCGGCCGGGATGGAGGCACTGAAGCTTTCTTT	CASGRDGGTEAFF
NA	TRBV7-9	TRBJ1-2	TRBD1	TGTGCCAGCAGCCCGCCCGACAGGGTCCATGGCTACACCTTC	CASSPPDRVHGYTF